Listed below are T cell receptor beta chains from one sample, sequenced in a study of neurological immune-mediated disorders. TCRdb re-called the 5' RACE reads through MiXCR, storing one row per CDR3 protein. Among around 26,000 distinct CDR3 sequences listed, under 7% were seen once. The sequenced sample was PBMCs. Receptor source: a woman between 45 and 60 years old in good health. Both conserved end residues are trimmed from each CDR3. The D gene is left open where the match is weak.

V gene	J gene	D gene	CDR3 protein
TRBV15	TRBJ2-5	-	ATSRDRVGETQY
TRBV28	TRBJ1-3	-	ASSLALTRSGNTIY
TRBV5-1	TRBJ1-2	TRBD1	SSSSTGKSNYGYT
TRBV6-1	TRBJ2-3	-	ASSESPPTQY
TRBV2	TRBJ2-7	-	ASRENHGEQY
TRBV4-1	TRBJ2-1	TRBD1	ASSQGKTGTGFYNEQF
TRBV20-1	TRBJ2-7	TRBD2	SAKRGDFYEQY
TRBV5-6	TRBJ2-3	-	ASSSRRADTQY
TRBV4-1	TRBJ2-3	-	ASSQGMLGTDTQY
TRBV5-1	TRBJ2-7	-	ASSLEPGNYEQY
TRBV5-1	TRBJ2-2	-	ASNQGGGSTGELF
TRBV21-1	TRBJ2-2	-	ASSNPAGTGELF
TRBV20-1	TRBJ1-5	-	SASTEGLGLQPQH
TRBV18	TRBJ2-1	TRBD1	ASSPVGQGGDEQF
TRBV20-1	TRBJ2-7	-	SAQDGAAYEQY
TRBV7-2	TRBJ2-7	TRBD1	ASSTGQGQYEQY
TRBV20-1	TRBJ1-1	TRBD1	SATGGGFEAF
TRBV20-1	TRBJ1-5	-	SASNRYSNQPQH
TRBV20-1	TRBJ2-3	TRBD2	SASSGGNGDTQY
TRBV20-1	TRBJ1-1	TRBD1	SARGQSNTEAF
TRBV6-2/TRBV6-3	TRBJ2-2	-	ASNIAVNTGELF
TRBV2	TRBJ2-3	-	ASSLKRGSDTQY
TRBV28	TRBJ1-4	-	ASRVPGGTNEKLF
TRBV27	TRBJ1-6	-	ASSPGRGVGSPLH
TRBV7-2	TRBJ2-7	-	ASSLLRGKGGYEQY
TRBV18	TRBJ1-6	TRBD1	ASSQDRINSPLH
TRBV12-3/TRBV12-4	TRBJ1-5	-	ASSLGQNSNQPQH
TRBV15	TRBJ2-7	-	ATSRDELTRRDEQY
TRBV5-1	TRBJ2-1	-	ASSLVGGFNNEQF
TRBV6-2/TRBV6-3	TRBJ2-1	TRBD2	ASRNSGSERLNEQF
TRBV7-2	TRBJ1-1	-	ASSLGATKGTEAF
TRBV10-3	TRBJ1-5	TRBD1	AIRRDRGRGQPQH
TRBV28	TRBJ1-3	-	ASSFPHLFSGNTIY
TRBV14	TRBJ2-3	-	ASSQGGTIDTQY
TRBV20-1	TRBJ1-1	TRBD1	SAMTGRDTEAF
TRBV12-3/TRBV12-4	TRBJ1-2	-	ASSLSRQVYGYT
TRBV5-4	TRBJ2-2	TRBD2	ASSLTSGGRANTGELF
TRBV6-5	TRBJ1-2	-	ASSYVTGAHHDYGYT
TRBV5-6	TRBJ1-5	-	ASSLAEGGGNQPQH
TRBV6-5	TRBJ2-1	-	ASSSVGDEQF
TRBV5-1	TRBJ2-7	-	ASSLVQGGGEQY
TRBV20-1	TRBJ2-1	TRBD2	SAGTSPFYNEQF
TRBV20-1	TRBJ2-7	-	SARGGASYEQY
TRBV20-1	TRBJ2-2	-	SAIEPERTPNTGELF
TRBV5-1	TRBJ1-1	-	ASSFMTGNTEAF
TRBV5-1	TRBJ1-1	-	ASSLLGQWNTEAF